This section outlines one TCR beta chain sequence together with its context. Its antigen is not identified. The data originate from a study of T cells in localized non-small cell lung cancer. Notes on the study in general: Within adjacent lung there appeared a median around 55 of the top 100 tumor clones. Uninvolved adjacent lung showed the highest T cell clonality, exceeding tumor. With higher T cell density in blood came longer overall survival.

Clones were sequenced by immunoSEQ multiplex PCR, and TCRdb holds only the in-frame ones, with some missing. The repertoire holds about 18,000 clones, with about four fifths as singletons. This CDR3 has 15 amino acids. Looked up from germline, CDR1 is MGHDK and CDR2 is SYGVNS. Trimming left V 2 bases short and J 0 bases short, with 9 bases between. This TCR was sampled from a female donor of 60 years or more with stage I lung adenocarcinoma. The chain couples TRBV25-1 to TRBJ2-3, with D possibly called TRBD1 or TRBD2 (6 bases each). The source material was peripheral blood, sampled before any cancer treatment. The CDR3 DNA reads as TGTGCCAGCAGTGAAAGGGGGGACAGCACAGATACGCAGTATTTT. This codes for CASSERGDSTDTQYF.